The T cell receptor beta chain described here comes from a study of OX40 agonist ivuxolimab in advanced cancers. Across the study: Patients were treated with ivuxolimab, an agonistic anti-OX40 (CD134) antibody. A diagnosis of hepatocellular carcinoma, melanoma, renal cell or head and neck cancer was present in dose-escalation patients. Study results and caveats: Low normalized T-cell clonal expansion also characterized some of the nonresponders. Both CD4+ and CD8+ T cell populations in blood had undergone clonal expansion by week 6 at 0.1 to 3.0 mg/kg.

This clone was counted a single time. Its cognate antigen is unknown. The CDR3 covers 15 residues. Germline lookup yields CDR1 SNHLY and CDR2 FYNNEI. Trimming took 6 bases from V and 7 from J; bases not matched to a gene: 13. The table came from immunoSEQ multiplex PCR; TCRdb's copy has only in-frame clones and leaves some out. The data contain some 74,000 clones, about 90% of them singletons. The clonotype originates from an adult with an advanced solid tumor such as melanoma, head and neck, liver or kidney cancer. The rearrangement joins TRBV2 to TRBJ2-7; 9 bases fit TRBD2. The sample in question was CD4+ or CD8+ T cells sorted from blood, obtained in a trial of the OX40 agonist ivuxolimab. The CDR3 DNA reads TGTGCCAGCAGGGGAGGACTAGCGACTCGGGGAGAGCAGTACTTC. Protein product: CASRGGLATRGEQYF. Combining the CDR3 with reference TRBV2 and TRBJ2-7 gives the whole variable domain EPEVTQTPSHQVTQMGQEVILRCVPISNHLYFYWYRQILGQKVEFLVSFYNNEISEKSEIFDDQFSVERPDGSNFTLKIRSTKLEDSAMYFCASRGGLATRGEQYFGPGTRLTVT.